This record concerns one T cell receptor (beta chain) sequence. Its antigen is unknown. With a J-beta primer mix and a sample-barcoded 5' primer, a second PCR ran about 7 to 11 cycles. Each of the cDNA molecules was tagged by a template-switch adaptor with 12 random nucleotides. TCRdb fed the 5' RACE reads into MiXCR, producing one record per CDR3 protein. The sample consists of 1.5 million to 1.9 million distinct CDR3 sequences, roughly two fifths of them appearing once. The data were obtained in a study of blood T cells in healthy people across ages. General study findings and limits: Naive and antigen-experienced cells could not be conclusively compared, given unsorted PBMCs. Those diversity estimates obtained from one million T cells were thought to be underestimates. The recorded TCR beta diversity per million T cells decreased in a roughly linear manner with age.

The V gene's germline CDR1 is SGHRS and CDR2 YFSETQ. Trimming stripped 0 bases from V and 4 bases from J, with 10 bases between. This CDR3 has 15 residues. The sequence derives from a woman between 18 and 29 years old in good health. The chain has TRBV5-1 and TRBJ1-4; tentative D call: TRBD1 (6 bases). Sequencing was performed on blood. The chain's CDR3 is CASSLAGAVNEKLFF. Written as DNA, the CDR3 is TGCGCCAGCAGCTTGGCAGGGGCGGTTAATGAAAAACTGTTTTTT.